This TCR beta chain was sequenced for a study of PD-1 blockade in classical Hodgkin lymphoma. Findings of the study overall: The study reported lower baseline TCR diversity in newly diagnosed patients than in healthy donors.

Note on this clone: The antigen is not known.

The time point denotes: cycle 4 day 1 (C4D1), after six to seven weeks of nivolumab. Following autologous stem cell transplantation, relapse occurred in every patient, and exposure to brentuximab vedotin varied. This CDR3 has 13 amino acids. The germline gives CDR1 SGHDN, CDR2 FVKESK. Losses at the gene ends were 3 bases for V and 12 bases for J; bases not matched to a gene: 6. Assay used: immunoSEQ multiplex PCR; TCRdb lists only in-frame clones, some missing. The sample contains under 130,000 clones, roughly 89% of which appear only once. The specimen was peripheral blood mononuclear cells (PBMCs), collected before the fourth cycle of nivolumab. The rearrangement uses TRBV14 and TRBJ2-7, with TRBD2 identical over 12 bases. The clonotype comes from a human donor with classical Hodgkin lymphoma. CDR3 amino acids: CASSHSSSGRAYF. CDR3 nucleotide sequence: TGTGCCAGCAGCCATTCCTCTAGCGGGAGGGCGTACTTC.